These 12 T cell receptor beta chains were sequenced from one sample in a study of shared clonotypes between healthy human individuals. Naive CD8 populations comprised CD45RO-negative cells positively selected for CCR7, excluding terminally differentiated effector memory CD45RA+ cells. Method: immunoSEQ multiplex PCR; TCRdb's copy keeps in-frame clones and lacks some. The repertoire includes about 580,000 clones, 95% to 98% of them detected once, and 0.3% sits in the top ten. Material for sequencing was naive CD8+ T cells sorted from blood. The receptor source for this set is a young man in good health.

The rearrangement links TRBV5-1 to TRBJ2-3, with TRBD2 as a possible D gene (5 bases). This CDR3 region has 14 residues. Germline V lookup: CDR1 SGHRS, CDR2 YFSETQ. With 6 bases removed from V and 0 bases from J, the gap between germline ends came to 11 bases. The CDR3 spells CASIRGGSTDTQYF. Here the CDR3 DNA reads TGCGCCAGCATCCGGGGTGGAAGCACAGATACGCAGTATTTT.

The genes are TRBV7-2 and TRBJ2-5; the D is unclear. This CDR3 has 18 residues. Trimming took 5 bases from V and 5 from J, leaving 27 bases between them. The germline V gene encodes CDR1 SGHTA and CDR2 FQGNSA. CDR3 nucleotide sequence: TGTGCCAGCAGCCCCCCGGGTTTGGCGGATTGGGATCGGGAGACCCAGTACTTC. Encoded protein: CASSPPGLADWDRETQYF.

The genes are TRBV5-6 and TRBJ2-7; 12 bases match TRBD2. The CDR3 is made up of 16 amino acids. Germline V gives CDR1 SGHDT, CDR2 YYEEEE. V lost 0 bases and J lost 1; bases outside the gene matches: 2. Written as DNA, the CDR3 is TGTGCCAGCAGCTTGGCTCTAGCGGGAGGGTCCTACGAGCAGTACTTC. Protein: CASSLALAGGSYEQYF.

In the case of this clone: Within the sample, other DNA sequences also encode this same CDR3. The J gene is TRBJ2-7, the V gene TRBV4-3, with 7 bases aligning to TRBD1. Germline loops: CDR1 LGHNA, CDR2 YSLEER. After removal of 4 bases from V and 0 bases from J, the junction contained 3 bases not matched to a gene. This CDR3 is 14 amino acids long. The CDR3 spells CASSPRTGSYEQYF. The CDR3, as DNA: TGCGCCAGCAGCCCTCGGACAGGCTCCTACGAGCAGTACTTC.

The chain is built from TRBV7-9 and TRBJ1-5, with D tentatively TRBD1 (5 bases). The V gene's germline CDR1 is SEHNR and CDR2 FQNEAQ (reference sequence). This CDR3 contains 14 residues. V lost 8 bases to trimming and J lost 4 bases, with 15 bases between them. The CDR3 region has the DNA TGTGCCAGCGCCCCGCGGGACCCGAATCAGCCCCAGCATTTT. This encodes CASAPRDPNQPQHF.

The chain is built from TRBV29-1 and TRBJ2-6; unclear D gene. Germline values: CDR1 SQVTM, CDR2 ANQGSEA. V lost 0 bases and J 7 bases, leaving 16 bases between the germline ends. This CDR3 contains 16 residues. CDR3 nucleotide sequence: TGCAGCGTTGAAGAAGATAGAGTACGGGCTGCCAACGTCCTGACTTTC. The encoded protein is CSVEEDRVRAANVLTF.

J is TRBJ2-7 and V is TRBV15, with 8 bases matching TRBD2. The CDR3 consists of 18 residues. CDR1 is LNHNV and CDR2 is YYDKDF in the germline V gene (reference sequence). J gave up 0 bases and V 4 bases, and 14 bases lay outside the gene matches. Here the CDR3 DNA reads TGTGCCACCAGCAACAATAAGAACCCGACTAGCGACTCCTACGAGCAGTACTTC. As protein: CATSNNKNPTSDSYEQYF.

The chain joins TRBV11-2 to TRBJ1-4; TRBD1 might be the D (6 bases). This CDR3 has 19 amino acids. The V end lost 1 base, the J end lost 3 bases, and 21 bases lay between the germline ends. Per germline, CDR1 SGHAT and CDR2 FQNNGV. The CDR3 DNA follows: TGTGCCAGCAGCTTAGCGCCGTCCACAGGGAGCCGGGCTAATGAAAAACTGTTTTTT. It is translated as CASSLAPSTGSRANEKLFF.

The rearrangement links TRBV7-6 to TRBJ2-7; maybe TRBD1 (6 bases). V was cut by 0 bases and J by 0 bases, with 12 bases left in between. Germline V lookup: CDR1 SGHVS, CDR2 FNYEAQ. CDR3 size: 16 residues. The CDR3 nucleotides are TGTGCCAGCAGCTTAGCGGGGGCAACGACCTCCTACGAGCAGTACTTC. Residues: CASSLAGATTSYEQYF.

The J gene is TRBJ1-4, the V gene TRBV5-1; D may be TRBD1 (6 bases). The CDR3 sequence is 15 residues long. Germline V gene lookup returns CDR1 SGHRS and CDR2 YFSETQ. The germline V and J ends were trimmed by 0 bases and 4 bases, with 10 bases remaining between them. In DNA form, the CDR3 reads TGCGCCAGCAGCTTGGGTGGACAGCGTAATGAAAAACTGTTTTTT. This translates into CASSLGGQRNEKLFF.

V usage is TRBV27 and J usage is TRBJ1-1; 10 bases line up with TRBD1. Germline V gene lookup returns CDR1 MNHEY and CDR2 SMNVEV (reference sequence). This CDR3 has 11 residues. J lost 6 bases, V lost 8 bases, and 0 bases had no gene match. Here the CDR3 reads CASGQGAEAFF. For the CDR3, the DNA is TGTGCCAGCGGACAGGGGGCTGAAGCTTTCTTT.

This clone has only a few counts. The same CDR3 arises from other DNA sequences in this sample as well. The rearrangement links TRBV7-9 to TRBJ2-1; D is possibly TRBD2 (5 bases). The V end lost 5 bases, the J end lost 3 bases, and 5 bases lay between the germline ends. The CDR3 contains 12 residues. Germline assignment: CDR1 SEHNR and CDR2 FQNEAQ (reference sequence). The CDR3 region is CASSRDYNEQFF. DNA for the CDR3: TGTGCCAGCAGCCGGGACTACAATGAGCAGTTCTTC.